This TCR beta chain was identified in a study of response to subunit inactivated influenza vaccine. TCRdb reprocessed the RT-PCR reads via MiXCR and lists one record per CDR3 protein. The data contain some 180,000 distinct CDR3 sequences, about 10% of them singletons. Many counts were recorded for this clonotype. This specimen consisted of non-naive T cells sorted from PBMCs, obtained on the day of vaccination. The sequence came from a man aged 50-60 years who received an inactivated influenza vaccine.

CDR3 residues: CASSSRDPGRHNEQFF. The CDR3 nucleotides read TGTGCCAGCAGTTCCCGTGACCCCGGGAGACACAATGAGCAGTTCTTC. The V call is TRBV27, the J call TRBJ2-1; tentative D call: TRBD2 (6 bases). The CDR3 has 16 residues. The V end was cut by 4 bases, the J end by 5 bases, with 18 bases between. Germline V gene lookup returns CDR1 MNHEY and CDR2 SMNVEV (reference sequence).